The clone carrying this TCR beta chain was detected ten times or more. The data were taken from a study of blood T cells in healthy people across ages. The germline V gene encodes CDR1 MGHRA and CDR2 YSYEKL. CDR3 length: 16 residues. Trimming removed 4 bases at V and 5 bases at J, with 17 bases between. Using a J-beta primer mix together with a sample-barcoded 5' primer, a second PCR was run for roughly 6 to 12 cycles. TCRdb reprocessed the 5' RACE reads with MiXCR, giving one entry per CDR3 protein. The table lists about 1.6 million distinct CDR3 sequences, approximately 32% of them singletons. This clonotype originated in a woman aged 25-40 years in good health. The sample taken for sequencing was blood. The chain couples TRBV4-1 to TRBJ2-2; D gene uncertain. The CDR3 DNA reads as TGCGCCAGCAGCCGTGCGGCCGTCACAACAACCGGGGAGCTGTTTTTT. As protein: CASSRAAVTTTGELFF.